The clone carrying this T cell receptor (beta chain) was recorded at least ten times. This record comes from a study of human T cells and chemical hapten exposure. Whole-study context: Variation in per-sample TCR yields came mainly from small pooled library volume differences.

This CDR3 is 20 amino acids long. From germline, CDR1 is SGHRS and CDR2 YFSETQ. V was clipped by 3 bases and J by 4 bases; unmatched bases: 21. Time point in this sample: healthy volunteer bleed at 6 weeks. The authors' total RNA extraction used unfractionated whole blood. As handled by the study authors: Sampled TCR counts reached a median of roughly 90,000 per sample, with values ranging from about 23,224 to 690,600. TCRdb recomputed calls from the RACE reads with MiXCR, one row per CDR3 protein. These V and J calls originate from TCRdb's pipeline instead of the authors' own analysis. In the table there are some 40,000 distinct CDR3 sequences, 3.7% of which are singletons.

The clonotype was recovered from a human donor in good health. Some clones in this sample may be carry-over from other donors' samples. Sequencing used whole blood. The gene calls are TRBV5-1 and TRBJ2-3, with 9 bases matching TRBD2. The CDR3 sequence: CASSSTRGRVAGVRADTQYF. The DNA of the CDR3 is TGCGCCAGCAGCTCAACTAGGGGCCGTGTAGCGGGAGTTAGAGCAGATACGCAGTATTTT.